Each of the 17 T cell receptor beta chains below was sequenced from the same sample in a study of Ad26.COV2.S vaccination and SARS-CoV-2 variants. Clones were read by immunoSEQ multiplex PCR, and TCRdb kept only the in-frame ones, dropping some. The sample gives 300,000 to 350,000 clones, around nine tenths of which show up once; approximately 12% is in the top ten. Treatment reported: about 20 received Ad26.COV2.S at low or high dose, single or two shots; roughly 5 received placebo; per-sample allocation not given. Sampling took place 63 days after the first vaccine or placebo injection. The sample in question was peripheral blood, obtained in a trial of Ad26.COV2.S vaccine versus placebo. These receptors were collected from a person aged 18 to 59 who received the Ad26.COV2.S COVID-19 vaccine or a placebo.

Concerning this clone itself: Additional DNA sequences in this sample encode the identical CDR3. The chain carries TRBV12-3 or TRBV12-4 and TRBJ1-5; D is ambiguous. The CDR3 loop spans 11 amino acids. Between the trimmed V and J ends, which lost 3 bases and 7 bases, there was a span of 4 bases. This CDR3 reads CASSLGQPQHF. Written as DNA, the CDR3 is TGTGCCAGCAGTTTGGGACAGCCCCAGCATTTT.

The CDR3 spells CASSLRGPPDSEAFF. DNA for the CDR3: TGTGCCAGCAGCTTACGCGGCCCGCCCGATTCTGAAGCTTTCTTT. The chain joins TRBV7-2 to TRBJ1-1, with no clear D. Trimming removed 2 bases from V and 6 bases from J, with 16 bases in between. Germline CDR1 reads SGHTA; CDR2 reads FQGNSA. This CDR3 has 15 amino acids.

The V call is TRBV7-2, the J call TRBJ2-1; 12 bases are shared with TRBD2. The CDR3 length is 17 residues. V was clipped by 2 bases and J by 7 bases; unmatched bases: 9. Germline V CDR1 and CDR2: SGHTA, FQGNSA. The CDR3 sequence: CASSLTPSGRAWNEQFF. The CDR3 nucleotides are TGTGCCAGCAGCTTAACCCCTAGCGGGAGGGCGTGGAATGAGCAGTTCTTC.

For the CDR3, the DNA is TGTGCCAGCAGTGAAAGAGGAAGGGGCACCGGGGAGCTGTTTTTT. Its protein product is CASSERGRGTGELFF. This sequence joins TRBV2 and TRBJ2-2, with D possibly TRBD1 on 5 matching bases. CDR3 length equals 15 residues. Germline V gene lookup returns CDR1 SNHLY and CDR2 FYNNEI. V was pared by 2 bases and J by 4 bases, with 11 bases between.

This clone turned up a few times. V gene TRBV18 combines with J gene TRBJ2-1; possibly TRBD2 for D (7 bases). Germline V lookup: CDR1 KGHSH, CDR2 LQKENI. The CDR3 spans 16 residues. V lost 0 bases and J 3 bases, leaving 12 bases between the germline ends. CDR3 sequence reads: CASSPPGGADYNEQFF. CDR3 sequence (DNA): TGTGCCAGCTCACCACCAGGGGGGGCGGACTACAATGAGCAGTTCTTC.

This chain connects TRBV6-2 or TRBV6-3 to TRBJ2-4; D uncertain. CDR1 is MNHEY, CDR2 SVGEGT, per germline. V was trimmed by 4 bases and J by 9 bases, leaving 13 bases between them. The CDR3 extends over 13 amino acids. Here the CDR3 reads CASSSQGMGIQYF. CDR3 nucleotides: TGTGCCAGCAGTTCTCAAGGGATGGGCATTCAGTACTTC.

Written as DNA, the CDR3 is TGTGCCAGTGGAGGGGGGGCAGGACAGCCCCAGCATTTT. Translated: CASGGGAGQPQHF. The V gene is TRBV19, the J gene TRBJ1-5, with D possibly being TRBD1 (6 bases). The CDR3 is 13 residues long. Germline CDR1 reads LNHDA; CDR2 reads SQIVND (reference sequence). Trimming pared 8 bases from V and 7 bases from J, leaving 15 bases between. The complete variable domain, with remaining parts taken from reference TRBV19 and TRBJ1-5, reads DGGITQSPKYLFRKEGQNVTLSCEQNLNHDAMYWYRQDPGQGLRLIYYSQIVNDFQKGDIAEGYSVSREKKESFPLTVTSAQKNPTAFYLCASGGGAGQPQHFGDGTRLSIL.

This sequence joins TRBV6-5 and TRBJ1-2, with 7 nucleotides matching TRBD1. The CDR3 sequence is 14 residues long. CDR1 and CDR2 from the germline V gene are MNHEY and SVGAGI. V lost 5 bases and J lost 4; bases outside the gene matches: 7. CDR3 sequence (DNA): TGTGCCAGCAGTACCAACAGGGGCGGCTATGGCTACACCTTC. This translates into CASSTNRGGYGYTF.

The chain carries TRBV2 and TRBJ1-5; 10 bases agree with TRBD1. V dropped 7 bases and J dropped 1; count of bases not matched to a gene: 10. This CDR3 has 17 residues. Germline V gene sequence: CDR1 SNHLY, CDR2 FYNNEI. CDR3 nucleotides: TGTGCCAGCACCGGGGGGACAGGGGTTCGGAGCAATCAGCCCCAGCATTTT. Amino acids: CASTGGTGVRSNQPQHF.

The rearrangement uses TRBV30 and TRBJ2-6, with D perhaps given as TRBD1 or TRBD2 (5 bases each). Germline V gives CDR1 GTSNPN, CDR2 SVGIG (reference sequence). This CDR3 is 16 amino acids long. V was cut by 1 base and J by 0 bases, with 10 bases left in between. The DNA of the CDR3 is TGTGCCTGGAGTGGGGACGGTAGCTCTGGGGCCAACGTCCTGACTTTC. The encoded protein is CAWSGDGSSGANVLTF.

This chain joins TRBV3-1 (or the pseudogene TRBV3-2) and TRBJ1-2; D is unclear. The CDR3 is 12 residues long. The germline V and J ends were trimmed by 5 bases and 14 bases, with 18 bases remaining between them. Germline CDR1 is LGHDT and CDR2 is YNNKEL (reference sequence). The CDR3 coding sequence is TGTGCCAGCAGCTTAGTCAACGGAGGTTGGACCTTC. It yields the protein CASSLVNGGWTF.

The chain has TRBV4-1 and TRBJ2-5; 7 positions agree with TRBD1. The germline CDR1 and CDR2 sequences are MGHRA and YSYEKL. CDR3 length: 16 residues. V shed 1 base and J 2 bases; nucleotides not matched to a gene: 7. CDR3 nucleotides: TGCGCCAGCAGCCAAGGATGGGACAGTTTTCAAGAGACCCAGTACTTC. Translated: CASSQGWDSFQETQYF.

In nucleotides, the CDR3 is TGTGCCAGCACCATTACGGGGGCAGATACGCAGTATTTT. Residues: CASTITGADTQYF. The chain employs TRBV6-5 and TRBJ2-3; D is perhaps TRBD2 (6 bases). Germline CDR1 is MNHEY and CDR2 is SVGAGI. V was shortened by 7 bases and J by 4 bases, with 12 bases between the two germline ends. This CDR3 region has 13 residues.

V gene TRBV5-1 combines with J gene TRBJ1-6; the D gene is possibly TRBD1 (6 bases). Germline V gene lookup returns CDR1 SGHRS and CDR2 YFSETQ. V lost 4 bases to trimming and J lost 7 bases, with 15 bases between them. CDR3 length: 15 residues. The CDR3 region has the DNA TGCGCCAGCAGCCTCTCTCGGACAGCCAATTCACCCCTCCACTTT. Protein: CASSLSRTANSPLHF.

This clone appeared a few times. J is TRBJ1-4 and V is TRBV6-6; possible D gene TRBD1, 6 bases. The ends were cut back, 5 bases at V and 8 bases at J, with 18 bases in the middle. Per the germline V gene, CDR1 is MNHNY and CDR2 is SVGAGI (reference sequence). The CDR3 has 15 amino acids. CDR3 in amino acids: CASSGQQGLGEKLFF. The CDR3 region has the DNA TGTGCCAGCAGTGGCCAACAGGGCTTAGGAGAAAAACTGTTTTTT.

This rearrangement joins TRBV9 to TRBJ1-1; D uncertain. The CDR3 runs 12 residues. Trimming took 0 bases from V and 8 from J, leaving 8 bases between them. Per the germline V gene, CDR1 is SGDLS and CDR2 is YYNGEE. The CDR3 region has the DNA TGTGCCAGCAGCGTAGATCGAAGCGAAGCTTTCTTT. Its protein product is CASSVDRSEAFF. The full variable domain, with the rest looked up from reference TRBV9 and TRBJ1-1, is DSGVTQTPKHLITATGQRVTLRCSPRSGDLSVYWYQQSLDQGLQFLIQYYNGEERAKGNILERFSAQQFPDLHSELNLSSLELGDSALYFCASSVDRSEAFFGQGTRLTVV.

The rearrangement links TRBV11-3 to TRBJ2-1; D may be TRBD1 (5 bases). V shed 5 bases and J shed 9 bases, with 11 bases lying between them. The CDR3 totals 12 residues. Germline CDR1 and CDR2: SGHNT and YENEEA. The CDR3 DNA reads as TGTGCCAGCAGCCTCCAAAGGGGTGAGCAGTTCTTC. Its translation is CASSLQRGEQFF.